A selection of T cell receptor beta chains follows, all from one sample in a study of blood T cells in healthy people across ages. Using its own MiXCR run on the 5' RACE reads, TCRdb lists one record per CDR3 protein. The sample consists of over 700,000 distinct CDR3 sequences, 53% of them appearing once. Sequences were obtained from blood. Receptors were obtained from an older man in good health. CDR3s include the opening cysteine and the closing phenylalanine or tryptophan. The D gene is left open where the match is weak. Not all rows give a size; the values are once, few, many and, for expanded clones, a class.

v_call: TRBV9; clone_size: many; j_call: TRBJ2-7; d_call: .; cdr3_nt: TGTGCCAGCCGTAGCGGGGACAGCTTAATCTACGAGCAGTACTTC; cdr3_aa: CASRSGDSLIYEQYF
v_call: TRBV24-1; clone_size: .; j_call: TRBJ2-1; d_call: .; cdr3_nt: TGTGCCACCAGTGAACCGCATTACAATGAGCAGTTCTTC; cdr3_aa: CATSEPHYNEQFF
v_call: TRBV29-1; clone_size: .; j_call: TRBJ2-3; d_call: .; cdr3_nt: TGCAGCGTTGGGGGGCATTTTCGCGGGACCCGGACAGATACGCAGTATTTT; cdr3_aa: CSVGGHFRGTRTDTQYF
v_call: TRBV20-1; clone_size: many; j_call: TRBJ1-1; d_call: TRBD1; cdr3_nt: TGCAGTGCTCGTACGGTCCAGGGGGCCCAGAACACTGAAGCTTTCTTT; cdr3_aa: CSARTVQGAQNTEAFF
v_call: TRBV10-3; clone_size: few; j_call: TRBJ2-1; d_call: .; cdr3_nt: TGTGCCATCAGTACAGGGACTTACAATGAGCAGTTCTTC; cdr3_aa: CAISTGTYNEQFF
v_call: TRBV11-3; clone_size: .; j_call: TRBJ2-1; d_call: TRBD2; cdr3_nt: TGTGCCAGCAGCTTGGGGCGGGAGCTCGATGAGCAGTTCTTC; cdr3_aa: CASSLGRELDEQFF
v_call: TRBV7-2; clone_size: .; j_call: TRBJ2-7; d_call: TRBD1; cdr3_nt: TGTGCCAGCACCACAATGGGACAGGGCTTCCACGAGCAGTACTTC; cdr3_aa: CASTTMGQGFHEQYF
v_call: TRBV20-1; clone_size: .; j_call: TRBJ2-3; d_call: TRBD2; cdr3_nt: TGCAGTGTGGGAGTGACGGCTAGCGGGGGTTTAGAGTATTTT; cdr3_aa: CSVGVTASGGLEYF
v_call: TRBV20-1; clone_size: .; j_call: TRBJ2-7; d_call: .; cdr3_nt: TGCAGGGCTAGTAGGAACGAGCAGTACTTC; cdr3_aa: CRASRNEQYF
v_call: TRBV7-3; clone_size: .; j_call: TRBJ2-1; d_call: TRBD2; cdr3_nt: TGTGCCAGCAGCCCACGCCCATCCGGGAGGGCCAATGAGCAGTTCTTC; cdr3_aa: CASSPRPSGRANEQFF
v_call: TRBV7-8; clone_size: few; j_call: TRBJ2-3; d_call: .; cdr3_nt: TGTGCCAGCAGCGGGCGGCTAGATACGCAGTATTTT; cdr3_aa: CASSGRLDTQYF
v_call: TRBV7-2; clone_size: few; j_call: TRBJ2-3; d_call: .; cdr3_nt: TGTGCCAGCAGCTTGGGCCAAAGGCAACAGAGATACGCGTATTTT; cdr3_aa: CASSLGQRQQRYAYF
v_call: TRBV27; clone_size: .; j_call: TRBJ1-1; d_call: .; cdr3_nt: TGTGCCAGCAGTCACGACTGGAACACTGAAGCTTTCTTT; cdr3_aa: CASSHDWNTEAFF
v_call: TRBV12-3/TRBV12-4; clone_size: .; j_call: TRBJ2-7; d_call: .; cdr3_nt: TGTGCCAGCAGTTTCATGTGGACGGAGCAGTACTTC; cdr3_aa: CASSFMWTEQYF
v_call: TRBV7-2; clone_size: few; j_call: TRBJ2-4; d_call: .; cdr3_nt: TGTGCCAGCAGCTTAGTGGGTAGCGGACGAGGGGGAGGCATTCAGTACTTC; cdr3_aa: CASSLVGSGRGGGIQYF
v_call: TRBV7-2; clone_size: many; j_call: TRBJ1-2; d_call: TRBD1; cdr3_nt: TGTGCCAGCAGCCCCCGGACAGGGACCTATGGCTACACCTTC; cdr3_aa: CASSPRTGTYGYTF
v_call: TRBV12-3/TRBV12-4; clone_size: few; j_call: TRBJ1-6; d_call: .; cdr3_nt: TGTGCCAGCAGTACTGACGGATGGTATAATTCACCCCTCCACTTT; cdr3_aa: CASSTDGWYNSPLHF
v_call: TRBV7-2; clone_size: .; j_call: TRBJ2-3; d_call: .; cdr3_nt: TGTGCCAGCAGTCGCGACCGAGACGCGTATTTT; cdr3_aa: CASSRDRDAYF
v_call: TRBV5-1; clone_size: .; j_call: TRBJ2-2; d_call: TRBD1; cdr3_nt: TGCGCCAGCAGCCACGGACAGGGCTCCGGGGAGCTGTTTTTT; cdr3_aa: CASSHGQGSGELFF
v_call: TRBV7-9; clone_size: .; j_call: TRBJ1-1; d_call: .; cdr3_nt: TGTGCCAGCAGCCCCACTTCATCGAACACTGAAGCTTTCTTT; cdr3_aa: CASSPTSSNTEAFF
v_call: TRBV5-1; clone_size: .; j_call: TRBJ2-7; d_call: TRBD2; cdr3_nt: TGCGCCAGCAGCCCCAGGACTAGCGGGAGTTCCCACGAGCAGTACTTC; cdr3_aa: CASSPRTSGSSHEQYF
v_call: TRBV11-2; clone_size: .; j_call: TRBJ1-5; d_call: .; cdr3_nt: TGTGCCAGCAGCTCACAGAACCAGCCCCAGCATTTT; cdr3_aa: CASSSQNQPQHF
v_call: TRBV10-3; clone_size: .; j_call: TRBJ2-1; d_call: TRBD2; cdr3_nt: TGTGCCATCAGTGGGCTAGCGGGACCAGAGGATGAGCAGTTCTTC; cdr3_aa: CAISGLAGPEDEQFF
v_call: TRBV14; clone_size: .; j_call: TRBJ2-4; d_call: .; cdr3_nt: TGTGCCAGCAGCCAAGAGGCTAGCAACATTCAGTACTTC; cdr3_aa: CASSQEASNIQYF
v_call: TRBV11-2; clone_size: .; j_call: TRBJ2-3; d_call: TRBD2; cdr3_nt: TGTGCCAGCAGCTCAGTGATAGCGGGAGAGGGTACGCAGTATTTT; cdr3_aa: CASSSVIAGEGTQYF
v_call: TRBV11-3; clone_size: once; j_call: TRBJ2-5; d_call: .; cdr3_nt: TGTGCCAGCAGCTTAGAGGGCGGGGAACAAGAGACCCAGTACTTC; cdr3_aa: CASSLEGGEQETQYF
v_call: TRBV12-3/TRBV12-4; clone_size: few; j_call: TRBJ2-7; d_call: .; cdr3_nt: TGTGCCAGCAGCCAGGGATTCGACGAGCAGTACTTC; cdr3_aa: CASSQGFDEQYF
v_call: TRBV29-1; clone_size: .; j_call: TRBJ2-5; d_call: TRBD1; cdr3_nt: TGCAGCGCCGGGACAGGGAGAGAGACCCAGTACTTC; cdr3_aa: CSAGTGRETQYF
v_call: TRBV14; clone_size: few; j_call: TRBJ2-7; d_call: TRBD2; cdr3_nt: TGTGCCAGCAGCCGAAAAAGGAGCGGGAGAACGGCCGAGCAGTACTTC; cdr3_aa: CASSRKRSGRTAEQYF
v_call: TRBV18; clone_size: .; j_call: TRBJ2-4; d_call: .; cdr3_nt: TGTGCCAGCTCACCAGCCGAAGAGCAGTACTTC; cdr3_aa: CASSPAEEQYF
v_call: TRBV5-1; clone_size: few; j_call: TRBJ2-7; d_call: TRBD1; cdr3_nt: TGCGCCAGCAGCCCACGGACAGGGACCTCCTACGAGCAGTACTTC; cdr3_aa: CASSPRTGTSYEQYF
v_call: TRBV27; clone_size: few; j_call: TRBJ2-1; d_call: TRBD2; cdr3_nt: TGTGCCAGCAGTTTATCCGGGGGGTGGGCATACAATGAGCAGTTCTTC; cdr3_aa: CASSLSGGWAYNEQFF
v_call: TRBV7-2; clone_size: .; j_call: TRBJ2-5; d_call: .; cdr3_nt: TGTGCCAGCAGCTTATCGGTCACGACGGAAGAGACCCAGTACTTC; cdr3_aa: CASSLSVTTEETQYF
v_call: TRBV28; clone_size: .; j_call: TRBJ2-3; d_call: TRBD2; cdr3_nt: TGTGCCAGCAGCAACCCCCTCTCCCGCGGGAGACTTACAGATACGCAGTATTTT; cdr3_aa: CASSNPLSRGRLTDTQYF
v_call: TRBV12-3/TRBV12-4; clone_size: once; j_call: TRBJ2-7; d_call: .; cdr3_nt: TGTGCCAGCAGTTGGGGCAGGAACTCCTACGAGCAGTACTTC; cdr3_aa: CASSWGRNSYEQYF
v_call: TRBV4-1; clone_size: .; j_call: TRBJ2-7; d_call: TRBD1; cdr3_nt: TGCGCCAGCAGCCAAGGAATACAGGGGGCCAACGAGCAGTACTTC; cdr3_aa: CASSQGIQGANEQYF
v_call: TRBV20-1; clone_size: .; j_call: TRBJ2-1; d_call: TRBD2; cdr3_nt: TGCAGTGCTAGAGTCGCGGAGCGGGAGTTCTACAATGAGCAGTTCTTC; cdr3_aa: CSARVAEREFYNEQFF
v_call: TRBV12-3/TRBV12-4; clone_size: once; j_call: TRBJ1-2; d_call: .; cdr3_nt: TGTGCCAGCACCTCGCGGGTAGGGTATCATGGCTACACCTTC; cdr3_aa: CASTSRVGYHGYTF
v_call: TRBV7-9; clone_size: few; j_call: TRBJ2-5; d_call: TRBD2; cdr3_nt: TGTGCCAGCAGCGGCGGGACTAGCGGGAGAGGTGGAGAGACCCAGTACTTC; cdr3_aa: CASSGGTSGRGGETQYF
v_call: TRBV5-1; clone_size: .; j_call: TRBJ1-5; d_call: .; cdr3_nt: TGCGCCAGCAGCATCGGGACATCTGGTCAGCCCCAGCATTTT; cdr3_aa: CASSIGTSGQPQHF